One TCR beta chain is described in this entry. The sample comes from a study of blood T cell repertoires in COVID-19. Across the study: The United States, Italy and Spain were the sources of the acute and convalescent COVID-19 samples. In each case, the material was cDNA or gDNA derived from T cells, B-cell-depleted T cells, or PBMCs.

Original processing methods: For nucleated cells, counts were estimated from reference gene primer amplification. The data were produced by immunoSEQ multiplex PCR, yet TCRdb's version contains in-frame clones alone and is incomplete. That table furnishes V, J and clone size, whereas the DNA furnished D and trimming. The data contain around 200,000 clones, 80% to 90% of them singletons. This CDR3 is 13 amino acids long. Germline loops: CDR1 MNHEY, CDR2 SVGAGI. Trimming shortened V by 5 bases and J by 2 bases, and 7 bases separated the two germline ends. The sample comprised peripheral blood. The origin of this receptor is a woman over 75 with active or convalescent COVID-19. V is TRBV6-5 and J is TRBJ1-3; possible D gene TRBD1, 5 bases. In nucleotides, the CDR3 is TGTGCCAGCAGTATAGGGGCTGGAAACACCATATATTTT. As protein: CASSIGAGNTIYF.